Reported below is one T cell receptor (beta chain). The entry originates in a study of blood T cell repertoires in COVID-19. Study-wide background: Both acute and convalescent COVID-19 samples were obtained from the United States, Italy and Spain.

Repertoires were generated with immunoSEQ multiplex PCR, while TCRdb's copy carries only in-frame clones and drops some. The sample holds 250,000 to 350,000 clones, roughly 85% seen once. The CDR3 runs to 13 residues. Trimming shortened V by 4 bases and J by 3 bases, and 8 bases separated the two germline ends. The germline V gene encodes CDR1 SGHRS and CDR2 YFSETQ. This receptor was obtained from a woman under 40 with active or convalescent COVID-19. The sequencing input was peripheral blood. This chain links TRBV5-1 with TRBJ2-1; D gene ambiguous. The chain's CDR3 is CASSRDFYNEQFF. The CDR3 DNA is TGCGCCAGCAGCCGAGATTTCTACAATGAGCAGTTCTTC.